Each of the 8 T cell receptor beta chains below was sequenced from the same sample in a study of T cells after yellow fever vaccination. Each CDR3 protein is one row after TCRdb ran MiXCR on the 5' RACE reads. The sample shows 300,000 to 400,000 distinct CDR3 sequences, approximately 4% of them seen only once. This sample comprised PBMCs, obtained 5 days after the yellow fever booster vaccination. These receptors were collected from a man younger than 35 who received the YFV17D yellow fever vaccine.

This chain joins TRBV3-1 and TRBJ2-2, with 8 bases matching TRBD1. Looked up from germline, CDR1 is LGHDT and CDR2 is YNNKEL (reference sequence). The trim removed 5 bases at V and 6 bases at J, leaving 11 bases unmatched. CDR3 length: 16 residues. The CDR3 region has the DNA TGTGCCAGCAGCGCGGAATGGACAGGGTCCCCCGGGGAGCTGTTTTTT. It codes for CASSAEWTGSPGELFF.

In its sample, this clonotype was seen a few times. This chain uses TRBV4-2 with TRBJ2-3, with D possibly TRBD2 on 6 matching bases. Germline V gives CDR1 LGHNA, CDR2 YNFKEQ. This CDR3 comprises 14 residues. V was cut by 5 bases and J by 0 bases, with 9 bases left in between. The CDR3 nucleotides are TGTGCCAGCAGCAAGGCGGGGAGCACAGATACGCAGTATTTT. Translation gives CASSKAGSTDTQYF.

This clonotype was counted between two and nine times. CDR3 protein: CASRPTSGGDYNEQFF. The CDR3 DNA reads as TGTGCCAGCAGACCCACTAGCGGGGGGGACTACAATGAGCAGTTCTTC. This chain joins TRBV3-1 and TRBJ2-1; 13 bases align to TRBD2. The length of the CDR3 is 16 residues. The J segment lost 3 bases and the V segment lost 6 bases, leaving 5 bases of the junction unmatched. Germline V lookup: CDR1 LGHDT, CDR2 YNNKEL (reference sequence).

In its sample, this clonotype was seen many times. This chain connects TRBV5-4 to TRBJ2-1; 8 bases line up with TRBD2. The CDR3 covers 15 residues. Germline V lookup: CDR1 SGHNT, CDR2 YYREEE (reference sequence). V lost 4 bases to trimming and J lost 7 bases; unmatched junction nucleotides: 10. The CDR3 coding sequence is TGTGCCAGCAGCACGGGGGGGGCAGGCTCGAATGAGCAGTTCTTC. It encodes CASSTGGAGSNEQFF.

This clonotype occurred many times. The chain joins TRBV3-2 to TRBJ2-7. TRBV3-2 is a pseudogene locus. CDR3 length: 10 residues. The CDR3 bases are TGTGCCACCCGAGGTGGTGAGCAGTACGTC. Protein sequence: CATRGGEQYV.

This clonotype has just a few counts. J is TRBJ1-5 and V is TRBV28; no reliable D call. CDR3 length: 12 residues. V dropped 6 bases and J dropped 3 bases, with 6 bases sitting between them. Germline V gene data show CDR1 as MDHEN and CDR2 as SYDVKM. As DNA, the CDR3 is TGTGCCAGCAGAGAGGACAATCAGCCCCAGCATTTT. Its protein is CASREDNQPQHF.

J is TRBJ1-5 and V is TRBV10-3; unclear D gene. V was pared by 2 bases and J by 6 bases, with 11 bases between. The CDR3 length is 14 residues. Per the germline V gene, CDR1 is ENHRY and CDR2 is SYGVKD. The CDR3 coding sequence is TGTGCCATCAGTGAGGTACCTAGGCTTCAGCCCCAGCATTTT. It specifies CAISEVPRLQPQHF.

The chain couples TRBV6-5 to TRBJ1-2; unclear D gene. This CDR3 is built from 14 residues. CDR1 is MNHEY, CDR2 SVGAGI, per germline. Trimming cost V 0 bases and J 8 bases, with 13 bases left between them. CDR3: CASSYSYGLVGYTF. The CDR3 DNA reads as TGTGCCAGCAGTTACTCCTATGGACTTGTGGGCTACACCTTC.